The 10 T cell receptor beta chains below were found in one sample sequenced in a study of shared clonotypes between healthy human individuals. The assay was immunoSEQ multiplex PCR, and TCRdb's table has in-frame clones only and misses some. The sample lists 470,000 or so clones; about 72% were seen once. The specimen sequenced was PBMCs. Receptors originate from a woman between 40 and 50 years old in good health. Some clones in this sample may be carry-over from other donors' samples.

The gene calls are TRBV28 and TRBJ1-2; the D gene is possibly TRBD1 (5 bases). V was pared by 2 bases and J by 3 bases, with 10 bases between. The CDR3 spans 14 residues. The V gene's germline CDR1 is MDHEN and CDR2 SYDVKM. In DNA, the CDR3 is TGTGCCAGCAGTTTAGAGGGGTTTGACTATGGCTACACCTTC. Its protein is CASSLEGFDYGYTF.

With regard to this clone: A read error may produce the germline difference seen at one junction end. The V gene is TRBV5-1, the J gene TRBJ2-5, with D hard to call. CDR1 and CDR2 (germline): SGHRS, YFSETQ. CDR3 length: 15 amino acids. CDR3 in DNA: TGCGCAAGCAGCACCGCGCCGGGTAACCAAGAGACCCAGTACTTC. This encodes CASSTAPGNQETQYF.

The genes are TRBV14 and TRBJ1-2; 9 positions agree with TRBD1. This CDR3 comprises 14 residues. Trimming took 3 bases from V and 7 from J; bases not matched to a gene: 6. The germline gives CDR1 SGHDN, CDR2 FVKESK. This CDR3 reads CASSQTGGQSGYTF. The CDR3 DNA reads TGTGCCAGCAGCCAGACAGGGGGTCAAAGTGGCTACACCTTC. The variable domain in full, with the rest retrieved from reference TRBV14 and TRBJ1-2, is EAGVTQFPSHSVIEKGQTVTLRCDPISGHDNLYWYRRVMGKEIKFLLHFVKESKQDESGMPNNRFLAERTGGTYSTLKVQPAELEDSGVYFCASSQTGGQSGYTFGSGTRLTVV.

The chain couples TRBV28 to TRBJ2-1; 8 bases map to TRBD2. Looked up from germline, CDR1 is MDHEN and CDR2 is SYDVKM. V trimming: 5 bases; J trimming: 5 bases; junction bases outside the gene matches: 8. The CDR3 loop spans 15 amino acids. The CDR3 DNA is TGTGCCAGCAGTCCGGGAGGGGCGGATAACAATGAGCAGTTCTTC. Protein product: CASSPGGADNNEQFF.

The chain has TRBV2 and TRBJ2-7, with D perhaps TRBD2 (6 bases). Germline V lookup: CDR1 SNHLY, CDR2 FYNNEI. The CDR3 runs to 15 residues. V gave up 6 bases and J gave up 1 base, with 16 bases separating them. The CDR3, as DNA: TGTGCCAGCAGGCCCTCCGGGACTCATTCCTACGAGCAGTACTTC. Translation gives CASRPSGTHSYEQYF.

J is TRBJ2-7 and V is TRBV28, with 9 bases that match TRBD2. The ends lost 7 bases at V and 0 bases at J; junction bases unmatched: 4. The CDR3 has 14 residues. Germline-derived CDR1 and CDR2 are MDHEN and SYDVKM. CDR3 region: CASTWTSDSYEQYF. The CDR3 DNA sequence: TGTGCCAGCACCTGGACTAGCGACTCCTACGAGCAGTACTTC. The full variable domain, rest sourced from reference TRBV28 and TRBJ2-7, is DVKVTQSSRYLVKRTGEKVFLECVQDMDHENMFWYRQDPGLGLRLIYFSYDVKMKEKGDIPEGYSVSREKKERFSLILESASTNQTSMYLCASTWTSDSYEQYFGPGTRLTVT.

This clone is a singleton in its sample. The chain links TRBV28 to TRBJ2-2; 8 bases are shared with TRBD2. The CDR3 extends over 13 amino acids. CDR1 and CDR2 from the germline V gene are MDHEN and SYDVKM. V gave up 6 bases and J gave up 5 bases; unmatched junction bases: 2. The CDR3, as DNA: TGTGCCAGCAGGGGACTAGTAACCGGGGAGCTGTTTTTT. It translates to CASRGLVTGELFF.

Written as DNA, the CDR3 is TGTGCCAGCAGATACAGTGTGGTACACCAAGAGACCCAGTACTTC. Translation: CASRYSVVHQETQYF. The chain carries TRBV6-1 and TRBJ2-5; the D is unclear. The V gene's germline CDR1 is MNHNS and CDR2 SASEGT. This CDR3 region has 15 residues. Trimming shortened V by 6 bases and J by 0 bases, and 14 bases separated the two germline ends.

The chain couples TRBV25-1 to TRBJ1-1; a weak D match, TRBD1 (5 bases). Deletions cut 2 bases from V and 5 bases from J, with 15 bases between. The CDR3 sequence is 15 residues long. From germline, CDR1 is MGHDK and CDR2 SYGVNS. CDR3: CASSEAPGRYTEAFF. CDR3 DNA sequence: TGTGCCAGCAGTGAAGCCCCAGGGAGATATACTGAAGCTTTCTTT. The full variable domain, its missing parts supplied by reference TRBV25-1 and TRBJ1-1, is EADIYQTPRYLVIGTGKKITLECSQTMGHDKMYWYQQDPGMELHLIHYSYGVNSTEKGDLSSESTVSRIRTEHFPLTLESARPSHTSQYLCASSEAPGRYTEAFFGQGTRLTVV.

CDR3 in amino acids: CASSWGQGVGHTGELFF. As DNA, the CDR3 is TGTGCCAGCAGCTGGGGACAGGGAGTGGGACACACCGGGGAGCTGTTTTTT. The gene calls are TRBV5-5 and TRBJ2-2, with 9 bases matching TRBD1. This CDR3 has 17 residues. J gave up 3 bases and V 3 bases, and 9 bases lay outside the gene matches. The germline V gene encodes CDR1 SGHKS and CDR2 YYEKEE (reference sequence).